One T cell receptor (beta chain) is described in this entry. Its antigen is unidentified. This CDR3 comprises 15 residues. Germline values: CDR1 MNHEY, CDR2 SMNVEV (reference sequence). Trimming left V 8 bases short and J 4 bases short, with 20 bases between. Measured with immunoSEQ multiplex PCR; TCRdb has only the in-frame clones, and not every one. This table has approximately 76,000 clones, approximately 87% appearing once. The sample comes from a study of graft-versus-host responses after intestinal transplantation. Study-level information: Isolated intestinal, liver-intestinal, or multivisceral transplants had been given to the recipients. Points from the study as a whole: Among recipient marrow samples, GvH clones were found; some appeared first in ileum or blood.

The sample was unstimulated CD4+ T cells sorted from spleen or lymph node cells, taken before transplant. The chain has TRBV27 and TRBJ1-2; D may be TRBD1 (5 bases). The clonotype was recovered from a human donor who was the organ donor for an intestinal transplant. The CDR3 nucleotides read TGTGCCAGCCCCGAACGGGGGGAAAGATTCTATGGCTACACCTTC. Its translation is CASPERGERFYGYTF.